The 4 T cell receptor beta chains given below trace back to one sample, sequenced in a study of identical twins. From the 5' RACE reads, TCRdb called clonotypes with MiXCR, one entry per CDR3 protein. The repertoire holds about 570,000 distinct CDR3 sequences, with roughly 9.5% as singletons. The data were also submitted as part of a second study, on yellow fever vaccine responses in identical twins.

The sample comprised PBMCs. These TCRs come from a woman in her late teens or twenties in good health.

This chain uses TRBV7-9 with TRBJ2-4, with D unresolved. Trimming stripped 6 bases from V and 8 bases from J, with 20 bases between. The germline V gene encodes CDR1 SEHNR and CDR2 FQNEAQ (reference sequence). The CDR3 has 15 amino acids. The CDR3 spells CASSHTERTGDIQYF. The CDR3 coding sequence is TGTGCCAGCAGTCATACGGAGCGAACTGGGGACATTCAGTACTTC. Full variable domain (remainder filled in from reference TRBV7-9 and TRBJ2-4): DTGVSQNPRHKITKRGQNVTFRCDPISEHNRLYWYRQTLGQGPEFLTYFQNEAQLEKSRLLSDRFSAERPKGSFSTLEIQRTEQGDSAMYLCASSHTERTGDIQYFGAGTRLSVL.

This clonotype was seen only a few times. The rearrangement joins TRBV6-1 to TRBJ2-1, with D possibly matching TRBD2 (6 bases). There are 15 residues in the CDR3. Trimming took 10 bases from V and 10 from J, leaving 26 bases between them. The germline V gene encodes CDR1 MNHNS and CDR2 SASEGT. CDR3: CATGPRGGLREEQFF. In DNA, the CDR3 is TGTGCCACCGGGCCCCGGGGCGGACTAAGAGAGGAGCAGTTCTTC.

This clonotype has a count of ten or more. The chain employs TRBV5-1 and TRBJ2-3; no firm D call. Trimming removed 1 base at V and 0 bases at J, with 9 bases between. CDR1 SGHRS and CDR2 YFSETQ come from the germline V gene. The CDR3 runs 15 residues. CDR3 bases: TGCGCCAGCAGCTTGAGCCCCAGGAGCACAGATACGCAGTATTTT. Translation gives CASSLSPRSTDTQYF.

Many counts were recorded for this clonotype. V and J are TRBV12-3 or TRBV12-4 and TRBJ1-1; D unresolved. The CDR3 totals 11 residues. Trimming shortened V by 3 bases and J by 7 bases, and 6 bases separated the two germline ends. CDR3 bases: TGTGCCAGCAGTTTTAAGCATGAAGCTTTCTTT. Protein product: CASSFKHEAFF.